The following is a T cell receptor (beta chain) sequence with its context. What it binds is not known. This entry is derived from a study of vaccination and CD4 T cells after COVID-19. Study information: Convalescent patients gave post-COVID blood a median about 100 days post-diagnosis, range 35 to 161.

An Oncomine TCR Beta short-read assay was used to sequence the DNA from cultured CD4+ T cells. TCRdb passed the PCR reads through MiXCR, listing each CDR3 protein once. The sample records roughly 15,000 distinct CDR3 sequences, around 60% being singletons. Study outcomes and limitations: Post-vaccination, and not before, a median about 90% of reactive clones appeared in convalescent patients.

The treatment was: roughly 10-day PBMC culture with coronavirus spike peptide pools or control peptides (ViraFEST assay). There are 15 residues in the CDR3. The V and J ends lost 6 bases and 9 bases, in that order; junction bases with no gene match: 15. Germline CDR1 is GTSNPN and CDR2 is SVGIG (reference sequence). The sequence derives from a human donor who had recovered from COVID-19. Sequences were obtained from CD4+ T cells from blood, cultured in vitro. The J gene is TRBJ2-1, the V gene TRBV30; 9 positions agree with TRBD2. The CDR3 DNA sequence: TGTGCCTGCCACCGTGGGGCTAGCGGGAAGGTTGAGCAGTTCTTC. Its translation is CACHRGASGKVEQFF.